A selection of T cell receptor beta chains follows, all from one sample in a study of cytomegalovirus exposure and HLA in healthy donors. TCRdb's table, derived via immunoSEQ multiplex PCR, lists solely in-frame clones and lacks some. Here the sample spans about 89,000 clones, approximately 82% being singletons. The sequencing input was PBMCs. These receptors were collected from a female donor in good health and CMV-seropositive. Each CDR3 is given with its conserved first and last residue. Fields, in order: clone size, D gene, J gene, V gene, CDR3 DNA, CDR3 protein. D genes are given only for firm matches. Expanded clones are given a class, and other clones once, few, many or no size at all.

clone size: few; D gene: TRBD2; J gene: TRBJ2-2; V gene: TRBV7-3; CDR3 DNA: TGTGCCAGCAGCTTAATCCCCGCGGGAGGCCACACCGGGGAGCTGTTTTTT; CDR3 protein: CASSLIPAGGHTGELFF
clone size: .; D gene: TRBD2; J gene: TRBJ2-1; V gene: TRBV2; CDR3 DNA: TGTGCCGGGACAAGCGGGAGAGCCAATGAGCAGTTCTTC; CDR3 protein: CAGTSGRANEQFF
clone size: .; D gene: TRBD2; J gene: TRBJ2-1; V gene: TRBV4-1; CDR3 DNA: TGCGCCAGCAGCCTGCCCCGTGGCGGGAGGGCCTCCTACAATGAGCAGTTCTTC; CDR3 protein: CASSLPRGGRASYNEQFF
clone size: .; D gene: .; J gene: TRBJ1-4; V gene: TRBV28; CDR3 DNA: TGTGCCAGCAGTTTTCACCCCGCGAATGAAAAACTGTTTTTT; CDR3 protein: CASSFHPANEKLFF
clone size: .; D gene: .; J gene: TRBJ1-5; V gene: TRBV7-9; CDR3 DNA: TGTGCCAGCAGCTTAGCGTCGGCAGGCGGCAATCAGCCCCAGCATTTT; CDR3 protein: CASSLASAGGNQPQHF
clone size: once; D gene: .; J gene: TRBJ2-1; V gene: TRBV6-5; CDR3 DNA: TGTGCCAGCAGGACCCAACTAGGAATCCATGAGCAGTTCTTC; CDR3 protein: CASRTQLGIHEQFF
clone size: .; D gene: TRBD2; J gene: TRBJ2-7; V gene: TRBV2; CDR3 DNA: TGTGCCAGCAGTGGTCAGAGCGGGAGCTGGTCCGAGCAGTACTTC; CDR3 protein: CASSGQSGSWSEQYF
clone size: once; D gene: TRBD1; J gene: TRBJ2-7; V gene: TRBV28; CDR3 DNA: TGTGCCAGCAGTTTGTCCCTGGGACAGCTAACCTACGAGCAGTACTTC; CDR3 protein: CASSLSLGQLTYEQYF
clone size: .; D gene: TRBD1; J gene: TRBJ2-5; V gene: TRBV28; CDR3 DNA: TGTGCCAGCAGTTTCGCGACAGGGGATATGGAGACCCAGTACTTC; CDR3 protein: CASSFATGDMETQYF
clone size: .; D gene: TRBD2; J gene: TRBJ2-1; V gene: TRBV2; CDR3 DNA: TGTGCCAGCAGAGCGGGTAGCGGGGGACAGTACAATGAGCAGTTCTTC; CDR3 protein: CASRAGSGGQYNEQFF
clone size: .; D gene: .; J gene: TRBJ2-2; V gene: TRBV15; CDR3 DNA: TGTGCCACCAGCAGGGGAGGTTCCGGGGAGCTGTTTTTT; CDR3 protein: CATSRGGSGELFF
clone size: once; D gene: .; J gene: TRBJ1-3; V gene: TRBV5-7; CDR3 DNA: TGTGCCAGCAGCTTCGGGGGCTCTGGAAACACCATATATTTT; CDR3 protein: CASSFGGSGNTIYF
clone size: .; D gene: .; J gene: TRBJ2-5; V gene: TRBV5-4; CDR3 DNA: TGTGCCAGCAGAACGCATGGGGGGGCCCAAGAGACCCAGTACTTC; CDR3 protein: CASRTHGGAQETQYF
clone size: .; D gene: TRBD1; J gene: TRBJ2-7; V gene: TRBV7-9; CDR3 DNA: TGTGCCAGCAGCGTACAGGGGGCGCGGGACGAGCAGTACTTC; CDR3 protein: CASSVQGARDEQYF
clone size: .; D gene: .; J gene: TRBJ1-4; V gene: TRBV19; CDR3 DNA: TGTGCCAGTAGTCCCAACAGGGCTTTTAATGAAAAACTGTTTTTT; CDR3 protein: CASSPNRAFNEKLFF
clone size: once; D gene: .; J gene: TRBJ1-6; V gene: TRBV9; CDR3 DNA: TGTGCCAGCAGCGTAGCTACTTCCTATAATTCACCCCTCCACTTT; CDR3 protein: CASSVATSYNSPLHF
clone size: .; D gene: TRBD1; J gene: TRBJ2-5; V gene: TRBV4-2; CDR3 DNA: TGTGCCAGCAGCCAAGACAGGGGGCGAGAGACCCAGTACTTC; CDR3 protein: CASSQDRGRETQYF
clone size: .; D gene: .; J gene: TRBJ2-5; V gene: TRBV7-9; CDR3 DNA: TGTGCCAGCAGCTTACAGTTGGCGGGCCTGAGGGAGACCCAGTACTTC; CDR3 protein: CASSLQLAGLRETQYF
clone size: .; D gene: TRBD2; J gene: TRBJ2-3; V gene: TRBV4-2; CDR3 DNA: TGTGCCAGCAGCCTGAATAGCGGGGGGCCCCCGACCCCCACAGATACGCAGTATTTT; CDR3 protein: CASSLNSGGPPTPTDTQYF
clone size: .; D gene: .; J gene: TRBJ1-2; V gene: TRBV4-1; CDR3 DNA: TGCGCCAGCAGCCAAGATGGAGGGGCTAGTGGCTATGGCTACACCTTC; CDR3 protein: CASSQDGGASGYGYTF
clone size: .; D gene: TRBD1; J gene: TRBJ1-1; V gene: TRBV7-6; CDR3 DNA: TGTGCCAGCAGCTCCGGGACAGTCGATTCTGAAGCTTTCTTT; CDR3 protein: CASSSGTVDSEAFF
clone size: .; D gene: TRBD1; J gene: TRBJ1-6; V gene: TRBV25-1; CDR3 DNA: TGTGCCAGCAGTCCCCCGACAGGGGGTAACTCACCCCTCCACTTT; CDR3 protein: CASSPPTGGNSPLHF
clone size: .; D gene: TRBD1; J gene: TRBJ2-3; V gene: TRBV10-1; CDR3 DNA: TGCGCCAGCCGAAGGGGGCAGGTAGATACGCAGTATTTT; CDR3 protein: CASRRGQVDTQYF
clone size: .; D gene: TRBD1; J gene: TRBJ1-3; V gene: TRBV7-9; CDR3 DNA: TGTGCCAGCAGCTCGCCTCGACAGGGAGAGACTGAAAACACCATATATTTT; CDR3 protein: CASSSPRQGETENTIYF
clone size: .; D gene: TRBD1; J gene: TRBJ1-4; V gene: TRBV19; CDR3 DNA: TGTGCCAGTAGTAGGCGGACAGGGGGCCTCGGTGAAAAACTGTTTTTT; CDR3 protein: CASSRRTGGLGEKLFF
clone size: .; D gene: .; J gene: TRBJ2-7; V gene: TRBV28; CDR3 DNA: TGTGCCAGCAGTCCCACAGGCGCCAGCTCCTACGAGCAGTACTTC; CDR3 protein: CASSPTGASSYEQYF
clone size: .; D gene: .; J gene: TRBJ2-7; V gene: TRBV5-1; CDR3 DNA: TGCGCCAGCAGCTTGGCTGGAGATCCCACCCACGAGCAGTACTTC; CDR3 protein: CASSLAGDPTHEQYF
clone size: .; D gene: TRBD2; J gene: TRBJ2-5; V gene: TRBV7-2; CDR3 DNA: TGTGCCAGCAGTTCCGGGACTAGCGGGGGCTACCAAGAGACCCAGTACTTC; CDR3 protein: CASSSGTSGGYQETQYF
clone size: .; D gene: .; J gene: TRBJ2-1; V gene: TRBV9; CDR3 DNA: TGTGCCAGCAGCGTCACAGGGAATGAGCAGTTCTTC; CDR3 protein: CASSVTGNEQFF
clone size: .; D gene: .; J gene: TRBJ1-2; V gene: TRBV29-1; CDR3 DNA: TGCAGCGTTGATTCGGTCTATGGCTACACCTTC; CDR3 protein: CSVDSVYGYTF
clone size: few; D gene: .; J gene: TRBJ1-2; V gene: TRBV7-2; CDR3 DNA: TGTGCCAGCAGGCCAACAGGCTATGGCTACACCTTC; CDR3 protein: CASRPTGYGYTF
clone size: .; D gene: .; J gene: TRBJ2-5; V gene: TRBV7-8; CDR3 DNA: TGTGCCAGCAGCAAACGGGGTCCTGACGGCAAAGAGACCCAGTACTTC; CDR3 protein: CASSKRGPDGKETQYF
clone size: .; D gene: TRBD1; J gene: TRBJ2-2; V gene: TRBV6-1; CDR3 DNA: TGTGCCAGCAGATTGGACAGGGCCATCGGGGAGCTGTTTTTT; CDR3 protein: CASRLDRAIGELFF
clone size: once; D gene: .; J gene: TRBJ2-1; V gene: TRBV2; CDR3 DNA: TGTGCCACCGGCGGGCTAGCTGCGTCCAATGAGCAGTTCTTC; CDR3 protein: CATGGLAASNEQFF
clone size: .; D gene: TRBD1; J gene: TRBJ1-5; V gene: TRBV19; CDR3 DNA: TGTGCCAGTAGGGACAGGGGGCTCAGCAATCAGCCCCAGCATTTT; CDR3 protein: CASRDRGLSNQPQHF
clone size: .; D gene: TRBD1; J gene: TRBJ2-7; V gene: TRBV7-6; CDR3 DNA: TGTGCCAGCAGCTCCCAACGACAGGGGTACTACGAGCAGTACTTC; CDR3 protein: CASSSQRQGYYEQYF
clone size: .; D gene: TRBD1; J gene: TRBJ1-1; V gene: TRBV2; CDR3 DNA: TGTGCCAGACAGGGGTTTGGTGAAGCTTTCTTT; CDR3 protein: CARQGFGEAFF
clone size: .; D gene: .; J gene: TRBJ2-3; V gene: TRBV6-6; CDR3 DNA: TGTGCCAGCAGCGGAAGGCGGGAATATTCTACAGATACGCAGTATTTT; CDR3 protein: CASSGRREYSTDTQYF
clone size: .; D gene: TRBD2; J gene: TRBJ2-3; V gene: TRBV18; CDR3 DNA: TGTGCCAGCTCACCCCTGCATAAAGCGGGGGAGACAGATACGCAGTATTTT; CDR3 protein: CASSPLHKAGETDTQYF
clone size: .; D gene: .; J gene: TRBJ2-7; V gene: TRBV9; CDR3 DNA: TGTGCCAGCAGCCCAGGGGTGGAACCCTCCTACGAGCAGTACTTC; CDR3 protein: CASSPGVEPSYEQYF
clone size: .; D gene: TRBD1; J gene: TRBJ2-5; V gene: TRBV5-4; CDR3 DNA: TGTGCCAGCAGCCCGGGGACAGGGGGACTTGAGACCCAGTACTTC; CDR3 protein: CASSPGTGGLETQYF
clone size: few; D gene: .; J gene: TRBJ2-1; V gene: TRBV5-4; CDR3 DNA: TGTGCCAGCAGCTTGGGGGGACTCGAATACAATGAGCAGTTCTTC; CDR3 protein: CASSLGGLEYNEQFF
clone size: .; D gene: .; J gene: TRBJ2-4; V gene: TRBV4-1; CDR3 DNA: TGCGCCAGCAGCCAAGATCTTCTAGTTTTACAGGGAGCGGCCAAAAACATTCAGTACTTC; CDR3 protein: CASSQDLLVLQGAAKNIQYF
clone size: .; D gene: TRBD2; J gene: TRBJ2-5; V gene: TRBV6-5; CDR3 DNA: TGTGCCAGCAGTTATACCCGACTAGCAGAGACCCAGTACTTC; CDR3 protein: CASSYTRLAETQYF
clone size: .; D gene: TRBD2; J gene: TRBJ2-1; V gene: TRBV5-4; CDR3 DNA: TGTGCCAGCAGCTCCTGGGGGGGTGAGCAGTTCTTC; CDR3 protein: CASSSWGGEQFF
clone size: once; D gene: .; J gene: TRBJ2-7; V gene: TRBV7-9; CDR3 DNA: TGTGCCAGCAGCTTAGGTCCGACAAACGAGCAGTACTTC; CDR3 protein: CASSLGPTNEQYF
clone size: .; D gene: TRBD2; J gene: TRBJ2-5; V gene: TRBV19; CDR3 DNA: TGTGCCAGTAGTATAGCGGGAGGAGAGACCCAGTACTTC; CDR3 protein: CASSIAGGETQYF
clone size: .; D gene: .; J gene: TRBJ2-3; V gene: TRBV12-5; CDR3 DNA: TGTGCTAGTGGTTTGGGGACAGCTTCTAGCACAGATACGCAGTATTTT; CDR3 protein: CASGLGTASSTDTQYF
clone size: .; D gene: .; J gene: TRBJ2-7; V gene: TRBV2; CDR3 DNA: TGTGCCAGCAGTGAAGCGGTACTGACTAGGACGGGCGAGCAGTACTTC; CDR3 protein: CASSEAVLTRTGEQYF
clone size: few; D gene: TRBD1; J gene: TRBJ1-1; V gene: TRBV28; CDR3 DNA: TGTGCCAGCAGAAGGACAGGGTGGGACACTGAAGCTTTCTTT; CDR3 protein: CASRRTGWDTEAFF
clone size: .; D gene: TRBD1; J gene: TRBJ1-4; V gene: TRBV13; CDR3 DNA: TGTGCCAGCAGCTTAGGGGAAACAGGGGCAACTAATGAAAAACTGTTTTTT; CDR3 protein: CASSLGETGATNEKLFF
clone size: .; D gene: .; J gene: TRBJ1-6; V gene: TRBV2; CDR3 DNA: TGTGCCAGCAGTGAGGCTGGGAGTAATTCACCCCTCCACTTT; CDR3 protein: CASSEAGSNSPLHF
clone size: .; D gene: TRBD1; J gene: TRBJ2-5; V gene: TRBV10-2; CDR3 DNA: TGCGCCAGCAGTGCCGGGACAGGGGGCTTTGAGACCCAGTACTTC; CDR3 protein: CASSAGTGGFETQYF
clone size: .; D gene: .; J gene: TRBJ1-1; V gene: TRBV6-4; CDR3 DNA: TGTGCCAGCAGTGAGTACAGCTCGAACACTGAAGCTTTCTTT; CDR3 protein: CASSEYSSNTEAFF
clone size: .; D gene: .; J gene: TRBJ2-3; V gene: TRBV11-2; CDR3 DNA: TGTGCCAGCAGCCCCGGGGTGGGATGGGGCACAGATACGCAGTATTTT; CDR3 protein: CASSPGVGWGTDTQYF
clone size: .; D gene: TRBD2; J gene: TRBJ2-7; V gene: TRBV19; CDR3 DNA: TGTGCCAGTACGCCGGGACTAGCGGGAGGCATTAGCTCCTACGAGCAGTACTTC; CDR3 protein: CASTPGLAGGISSYEQYF
clone size: .; D gene: TRBD2; J gene: TRBJ2-5; V gene: TRBV13; CDR3 DNA: TGTGCCAGCAGCCCGGGCGGGAGGGCCACAGAGACCCAGTACTTC; CDR3 protein: CASSPGGRATETQYF
clone size: once; D gene: .; J gene: TRBJ2-3; V gene: TRBV27; CDR3 DNA: TGTGCCAGCAGTCACACACCAGATACGCAGTATTTT; CDR3 protein: CASSHTPDTQYF
clone size: .; D gene: .; J gene: TRBJ1-3; V gene: TRBV30; CDR3 DNA: TGTGCCTGGAGTTCAATCCTATCTGGAAACACCATATATTTT; CDR3 protein: CAWSSILSGNTIYF
clone size: .; D gene: TRBD1; J gene: TRBJ1-2; V gene: TRBV4-2; CDR3 DNA: TGTGCCAGCAGCCAAGAAACAGGGGGCTATGGCTACACCTTC; CDR3 protein: CASSQETGGYGYTF